This T cell receptor (beta chain) was sequenced for a study of blood T cell repertoires in COVID-19. Residents of 24 US areas, aged about 18 to 89 years, made up the participants. Grouping used clinical history reported by participants in a survey and questionnaire. Two negative PCRs, clearance, or symptom resolution characterized the recovered Cohort 3 donors. Clones were read by immunoSEQ multiplex PCR, and TCRdb kept only the in-frame ones, dropping some. The repertoire includes hundreds of thousands of clones, roughly 83% of them detected once, and approximately 2% sits in the top ten. Germline V gene sequence: CDR1 LNHDA, CDR2 SQIVND (reference sequence). Trimming cost V 5 bases and J 1 base, with 9 bases left between them. This CDR3 contains 14 residues.

The clonotype originates from a woman in her forties or fifties who had recovered from COVID-19. The chain has TRBV19 and TRBJ2-1; D is perhaps TRBD2 (6 bases). The specimen was PBMCs or T cells enriched from blood (not recorded which). The CDR3 nucleotides are TGTGCCAGTAGTTTTGGGACTTCCTACAATGAGCAGTTCTTC. Amino acid sequence: CASSFGTSYNEQFF. The full variable domain, with the rest looked up from reference TRBV19 and TRBJ2-1, is DGGITQSPKYLFRKEGQNVTLSCEQNLNHDAMYWYRQDPGQGLRLIYYSQIVNDFQKGDIAEGYSVSREKKESFPLTVTSAQKNPTAFYLCASSFGTSYNEQFFGPGTRLTVL.